This entry concerns a single TCR beta chain. Its antigen is still unknown. The source of the sample is a study of beta chain features in type 1 diabetes. Study background: Healthy donors and patients had similar age, gender and cell yields. Findings of the study overall: A PCR bias possibly favoring shorter templates would apply equally to patients and controls. A greater similarity of naive, central memory and Treg TCRB repertoires was seen among patients than among healthy donors. In every one of the four CD4+ subsets, TCRB CDR3s were moderately but significantly shorter in Type 1 diabetes patients.

The CDR3 runs 14 residues. V lost 1 base and J 1 base, leaving 7 bases between the germline ends. The germline V gene has CDR1 PRHDT and CDR2 FYEKMQ (reference sequence). Sorting gave populations that all exceeded 98% purity. Reverse transcribing all isolated RNA meant expressed TCRB transcripts were sequenced. Produced via immunoSEQ multiplex PCR; TCRdb's table is partial and in-frame only. The sample lists 250,000 to 300,000 clones; 24% were seen once. The rearrangement joins TRBV13 to TRBJ2-5, with no clear D. This TCR derives from a woman in her twenties or thirties with type 1 diabetes. The specimen was naive CD4+ T cells from blood. In DNA form, the CDR3 reads TGTGCCAGCAGCTTAGTGGCCTTCCAAGAGACCCAGTACTTC. This translates into CASSLVAFQETQYF.